This TCR beta chain was found in a study of blood T cell repertoires in COVID-19. Study summary: Acute and convalescent COVID-19 samples came from the United States, Italy and Spain.

Generated by immunoSEQ multiplex PCR, the TCRdb table keeps only in-frame clones and is missing some. Of about 250,000 clones listed, about 83% are singletons. J gave up 0 bases and V 2 bases, and 2 bases lay outside the gene matches. The CDR3 has 17 amino acids. The germline CDR1 and CDR2 sequences are LNHDA and SQIVND (reference sequence). The receptor's source is a man in his forties with active or convalescent COVID-19. This rearrangement joins TRBV19 to TRBJ2-2, with TRBD1 identical over 11 bases. The sequenced material came from peripheral blood. The CDR3 loop reads CASSIRGQGANTGELFF. CDR3 coding DNA: TGTGCCAGTAGTATAAGGGGACAGGGGGCGAACACCGGGGAGCTGTTTTTT.